This T cell receptor beta chain was identified in a study of a mutant IDH1 vaccine in newly diagnosed glioma. Libraries were prepared by immunoSEQ multiplex PCR; TCRdb keeps only in-frame clonotypes and omits some of them. The sample holds about 85,000 clones, roughly nine tenths seen once. As for this clone: Its antigen is still unknown.

Specified time point: week 47, end of study. Alongside topical imiquimod, each dose of vaccine comprised 300 ug of mutant IDH1 20-mer peptide. This CDR3 is 11 amino acids long. Germline CDR1 is SGHAT and CDR2 is FQNNGV. Deletions cut 4 bases from V and 3 bases from J, with 4 bases between. This rearrangement joins TRBV11-2 to TRBJ2-7; no clear D gene. This TCR was recovered from a woman between 45 and 65 years old with glioma. The input for sequencing was PBMCs, taken from a glioma patient whose treatment included an IDH1 peptide vaccine. The DNA of the CDR3 is TGTGCCAGCAGCTCCTACTACGAGCAGTACTTC. This translates into CASSSYYEQYF.